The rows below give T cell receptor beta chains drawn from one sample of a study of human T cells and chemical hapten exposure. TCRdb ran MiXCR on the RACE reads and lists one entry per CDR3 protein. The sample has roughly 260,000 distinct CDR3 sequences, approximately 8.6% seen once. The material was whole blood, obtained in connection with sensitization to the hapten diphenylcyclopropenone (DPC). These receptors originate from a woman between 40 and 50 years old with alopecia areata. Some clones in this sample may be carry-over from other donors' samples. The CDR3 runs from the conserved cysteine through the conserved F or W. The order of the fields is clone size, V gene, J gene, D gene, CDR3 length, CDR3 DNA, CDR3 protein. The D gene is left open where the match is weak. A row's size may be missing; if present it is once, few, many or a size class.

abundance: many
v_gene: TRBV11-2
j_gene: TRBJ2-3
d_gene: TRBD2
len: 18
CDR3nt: TGTGCCAGCAGCTCCCTCCTGGGGGTAGCGGGAGTTGTAGATACGCAGTATTTT
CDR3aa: CASSSLLGVAGVVDTQYF

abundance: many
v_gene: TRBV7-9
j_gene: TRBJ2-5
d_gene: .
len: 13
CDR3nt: TGTGCCAGCAGCTTGGGGGTCGAAGAGACCCAGTACTTC
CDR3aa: CASSLGVEETQYF

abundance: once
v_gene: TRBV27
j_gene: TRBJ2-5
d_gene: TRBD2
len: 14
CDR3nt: TGTGCCAGCAGTCCCCGGACTAGTTTAGAGACCCAGTACTTC
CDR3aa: CASSPRTSLETQYF

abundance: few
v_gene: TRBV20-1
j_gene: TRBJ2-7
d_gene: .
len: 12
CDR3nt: TGCAGTGCTAACAGGGAAACCTACGAGCAGTACTTC
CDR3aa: CSANRETYEQYF

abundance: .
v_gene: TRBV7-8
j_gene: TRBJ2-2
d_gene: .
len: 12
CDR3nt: TGTGCCAGCAGCGTGGATTTCGGGGAGCTGTTTTTT
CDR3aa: CASSVDFGELFF

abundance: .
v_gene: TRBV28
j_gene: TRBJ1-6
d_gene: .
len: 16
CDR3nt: TGTGCCAGCAGTCCCGGGGGGGGCTCCTATAATTCACCCCTCCACTTT
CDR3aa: CASSPGGGSYNSPLHF

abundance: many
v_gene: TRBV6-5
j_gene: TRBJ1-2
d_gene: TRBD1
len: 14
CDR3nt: TGTGCCAGCTCGGGACAGGCAAGCCCCTATGGCTACACCTTC
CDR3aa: CASSGQASPYGYTF

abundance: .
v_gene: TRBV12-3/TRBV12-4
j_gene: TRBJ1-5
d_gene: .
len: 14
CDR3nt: TGTGCCAGCAGTTTAGGGGTCCTCAATCAGCCCCAGCATTTT
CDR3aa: CASSLGVLNQPQHF

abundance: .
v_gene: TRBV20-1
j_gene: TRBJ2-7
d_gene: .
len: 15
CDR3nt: TGCAGTGCTAGAGGCCTGACAGGCTCCTCGGACGAGCAGTACTTC
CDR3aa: CSARGLTGSSDEQYF

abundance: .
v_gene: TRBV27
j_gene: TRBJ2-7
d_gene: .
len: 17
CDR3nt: TGTGCCAGCAGTTTATCGTCCCGACAGGCTCCCTCCTACGAGCAGTACTTC
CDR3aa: CASSLSSRQAPSYEQYF

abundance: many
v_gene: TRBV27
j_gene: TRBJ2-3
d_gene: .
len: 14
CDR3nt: TGTGCCAGCAGTTTTCGATATCCCCCAGATACGCAGTATTTT
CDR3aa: CASSFRYPPDTQYF

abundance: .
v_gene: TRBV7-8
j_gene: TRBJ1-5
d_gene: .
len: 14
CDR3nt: TGTGCCAGCAGCTTAGGCCAGGGGTCTTCGGCCCAGCATTTT
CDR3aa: CASSLGQGSSAQHF

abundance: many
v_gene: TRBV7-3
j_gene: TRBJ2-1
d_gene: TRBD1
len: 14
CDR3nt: TGTGCCAGCAGCCGGACAGGGTCCTACAATGAGCAGTTCTTC
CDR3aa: CASSRTGSYNEQFF

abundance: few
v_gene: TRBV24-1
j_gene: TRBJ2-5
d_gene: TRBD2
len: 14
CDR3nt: TGTGCCACCAGTGAGTCTAGCGGCCAAGAGACCCAGTACTTC
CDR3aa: CATSESSGQETQYF

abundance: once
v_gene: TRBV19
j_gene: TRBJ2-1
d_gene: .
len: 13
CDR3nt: TGTGCCAGTACCAGGACGGGATCCGACGAGCAGTTCTTC
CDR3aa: CASTRTGSDEQFF

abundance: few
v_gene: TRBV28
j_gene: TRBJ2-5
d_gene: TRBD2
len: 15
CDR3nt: TGTGCCAGCAGTTTTCTGGGTCTAGCGGGGGAGACCCAGTACTTC
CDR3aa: CASSFLGLAGETQYF

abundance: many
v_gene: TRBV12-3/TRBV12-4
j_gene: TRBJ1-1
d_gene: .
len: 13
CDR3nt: TGTGCCAGCAGTTTAGGGGCGGGGACTGAAGCTTTCTTT
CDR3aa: CASSLGAGTEAFF

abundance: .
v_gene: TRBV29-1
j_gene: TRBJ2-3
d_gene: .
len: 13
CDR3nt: TGCAGCGTTGTAGGGCGCAGCACAGATACGCAGTATTTT
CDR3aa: CSVVGRSTDTQYF

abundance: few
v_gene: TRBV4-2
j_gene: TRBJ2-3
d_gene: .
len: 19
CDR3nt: TGTGCCAGCAGCCAAGATTACCCCAAGAGGCGATCTAGCACAGATACGCAGTATTTT
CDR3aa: CASSQDYPKRRSSTDTQYF

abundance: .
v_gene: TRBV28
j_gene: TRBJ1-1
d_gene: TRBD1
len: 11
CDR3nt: TGTGCCAGCAGCCGAAGGACAGGCGGTTTCTTT
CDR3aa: CASSRRTGGFF

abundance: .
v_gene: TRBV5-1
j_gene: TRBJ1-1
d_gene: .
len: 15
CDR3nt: TGCACCAGCAGCAATGCACCCACAGGGAACACTGAAGCTTTCTTT
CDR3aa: CTSSNAPTGNTEAFF

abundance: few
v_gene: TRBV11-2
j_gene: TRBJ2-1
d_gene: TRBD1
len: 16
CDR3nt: TGTGCCAGCAGCATATCCGGGACAGGACCTTACAATGAGCAGTTCTTC
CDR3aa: CASSISGTGPYNEQFF

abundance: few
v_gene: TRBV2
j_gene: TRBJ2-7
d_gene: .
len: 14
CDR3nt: TGTGCCAGCAGTGAAAGCCACGATTCCTACGAGCAGTACTTC
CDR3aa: CASSESHDSYEQYF

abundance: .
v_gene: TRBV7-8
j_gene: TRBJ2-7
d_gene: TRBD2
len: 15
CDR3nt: TGTGCCAGCAGATCGAGACTAGCGGGACCCCACGAGCAGTACTTC
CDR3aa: CASRSRLAGPHEQYF

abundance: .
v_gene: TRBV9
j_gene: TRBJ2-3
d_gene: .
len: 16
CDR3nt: TGTGCCAGCAGCGTTGGACGGATCGCTAGCACAGATACGCAGTATTTT
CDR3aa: CASSVGRIASTDTQYF